Described below is a single T cell receptor (beta chain) sequence and its context. As yet, its antigen is unknown. The data were taken from a study of T cells in Graves' hyperthyroidism and ophthalmopathy. Study-wide points: Ophthalmopathy could be told apart from stable hyperthyroidism with a 13 V-J model. It was a median approximately 6 months before onset that the model predicted ophthalmopathy.

Using RNA transcripts as the source, TCR beta CDR3 regions were amplified. The study used the HTBI primer set for a first-round RT-PCR of the TCR CDR3. One entry per CDR3 protein results from TCRdb running MiXCR on the multiplex PCR reads. This sample carries around 340,000 distinct CDR3 sequences, approximately 15% of them seen once, and the ten largest clones take under 30%. Cells are PBMCs isolated from 10 ml of fresh blood. CDR1 KGHSH and CDR2 LQKENI come from the germline V gene. Trimming stripped 3 bases from V and 4 bases from J, with 13 bases between. This CDR3 has 15 residues. The chain employs TRBV18 and TRBJ2-1; no definite D call. The sample was blood. The receptor was derived from a woman between 25 and 40 years old with Graves' hyperthyroidism. The CDR3 is CASSPVRAMYNEQFF. The CDR3 region has the DNA TGTGCCAGCTCACCCGTACGGGCCATGTACAATGAGCAGTTCTTC.